This T cell receptor beta chain was found in a study of graft-versus-host responses after intestinal transplantation. Study-wide findings and caveats: Graft-donor T cell macrochimerism coincided with high graft-versus-host to host-versus-graft clonal ratios in allografts. Investigators detected GvH clones in recipient marrow, with some emerging earlier in ileum or blood.

Graft tissue processing released intraepithelial and lamina propria lymphocytes. This CDR3 is 17 amino acids long. CDR1 and CDR2 (germline): SEHNR, FQNEAQ (reference sequence). V was clipped by 1 base and J by 0 bases; unmatched bases: 4. The data were produced by immunoSEQ multiplex PCR, yet TCRdb's version contains in-frame clones alone and is incomplete. The data contain under 9,000 clones, 74% of them singletons. Details on this clone: The antigen is unknown.

The sequence was collected from a human patient who received an intestinal transplant, so some T cells may come from the graft donor. The rearrangement links TRBV7-9 to TRBJ2-3, with TRBD2 matching 10 bases. Sequencing used ileum tissue, obtained nearly 500 days after intestinal transplant. DNA of the CDR3: TGTGCCAGCAGCTTAGGGGTAGCGGGAGGAAGCACAGATACGCAGTATTTT. The encoded protein is CASSLGVAGGSTDTQYF.